The 26 T cell receptor beta chains in this list originate from one sample, sequenced in a study of T cells in Graves' hyperthyroidism and ophthalmopathy. The source material, RNA transcripts, was used to amplify TCR beta CDR3 regions. First-round RT-PCR targeting the TCR CDR3 was performed with the HTBI primer set. From the multiplex PCR reads, TCRdb called clonotypes with MiXCR, one entry per CDR3 protein. The table includes 350,000 to 400,000 distinct CDR3 sequences, 19% detected once. Sequencing was carried out using blood. These receptors were obtained from a woman aged 18-29 years with Graves' hyperthyroidism.

This clonotype has at least ten counts. The CDR3 spells CASSERSSGNTIYF. DNA for the CDR3: TGTGCCAGCAGTGAAAGGAGCTCTGGAAACACCATATATTTT. The gene calls are TRBV6-1 and TRBJ1-3; no firm D call. In germline, CDR1 is MNHNS, CDR2 SASEGT. V was clipped by 2 bases and J by 0 bases, with 5 bases between them. The CDR3 sequence is 14 residues long.

This clonotype was found many times. V is TRBV29-1 and J is TRBJ1-2, with D possibly TRBD1 on 6 matching bases. This CDR3 spans 14 amino acids. Between the trimmed V and J ends, which lost 2 bases and 6 bases, there was a span of 16 bases. Germline CDR1 reads SQVTM; CDR2 reads ANQGSEA. This chain's CDR3 is CSVEPTGHPNGYTF. The DNA for the CDR3 is TGCAGCGTTGAACCCACGGGACACCCAAATGGCTACACCTTC.

Ten or more counts support this clonotype. This chain joins TRBV2 and TRBJ2-2; 7 bases match TRBD2. CDR1 and CDR2 (germline): SNHLY, FYNNEI. V lost 7 bases, J lost 4 bases, and 9 bases stayed unmatched. This CDR3 comprises 15 residues. The CDR3 protein is CASNLGGGVTGELFF. The CDR3, as DNA: TGTGCCAGCAACTTAGGCGGGGGAGTCACCGGGGAGCTGTTTTTT. The full variable domain, in which reference TRBV2 and TRBJ2-2 provide the parts outside the CDR3, is EPEVTQTPSHQVTQMGQEVILRCVPISNHLYFYWYRQILGQKVEFLVSFYNNEISEKSEIFDDQFSVERPDGSNFTLKIRSTKLEDSAMYFCASNLGGGVTGELFFGEGSRLTVL.

This clonotype was recorded a few times. The V and J genes are TRBV20-1 and TRBJ1-6, with D hard to call. Trimming took 1 base from V and 5 from J, leaving 18 bases between them. This CDR3 is built from 17 residues. Germline lookup yields CDR1 DFQATT and CDR2 SNEGSKA (reference sequence). DNA of the CDR3: TGCAGTGCTAGAGCCCAAGTAAAGACCCTAGATAATTCACCCCTCCACTTT. Its translation is CSARAQVKTLDNSPLHF.

The rearrangement uses TRBV10-2 and TRBJ1-1, with D possibly TRBD1 on 6 matching bases. This CDR3 comprises 13 residues. Germline assignment: CDR1 WSHSY and CDR2 SAAADI. Trimming cost V 8 bases and J 6 bases, with 16 bases left between them. CDR3 in DNA: TGCGCCAGCGGGGGGGGCAGGGTGGCTGAAGCTTTCTTT. This codes for CASGGGRVAEAFF.

This clonotype was counted many times. This chain uses TRBV14 with TRBJ1-3, with D unresolved. V lost 4 bases and J lost 0, with 13 bases in between. This CDR3 contains 16 residues. Germline-derived CDR1 and CDR2 are SGHDN and FVKESK. The CDR3, as DNA: TGTGCCAGCAGCCGAGGACTGGTTATCTCTGGAAACACCATATATTTT. Protein product: CASSRGLVISGNTIYF.

The sample holds many counts of this clonotype. J is TRBJ2-5 and V is TRBV7-9, with TRBD2 matching 9 bases. Trimming took 6 bases from V and 4 from J; bases not matched to a gene: 3. CDR3 length equals 13 residues. The germline V gene has CDR1 SEHNR and CDR2 FQNEAQ (reference sequence). The CDR3 bases are TGTGCCAGCAGGCCTAGCGGGGCAGAGACCCAGTACTTC. Amino acids: CASRPSGAETQYF.

In its sample, this clonotype was seen many times. The chain recombines TRBV12-3 or TRBV12-4 with TRBJ1-5; D gene ambiguous. There are 15 residues in the CDR3. Trimming pared 3 bases from V and 1 base from J, leaving 10 bases between. CDR3 sequence reads: CASSFAGFSNQPQHF. The CDR3 DNA reads TGTGCCAGCAGTTTTGCGGGGTTCAGCAATCAGCCCCAGCATTTT.

At least ten counts were recorded for this clonotype. J is TRBJ1-5 and V is TRBV20-1, with TRBD1 as a possible D gene (5 bases). Germline V gene sequence: CDR1 DFQATT, CDR2 SNEGSKA (reference sequence). The CDR3 contains 14 residues. V gave up 5 bases and J gave up 5 bases, with 16 bases separating them. The CDR3 region is CSAYTGTSDQPQHF. Written as DNA, the CDR3 is TGCAGTGCTTACACCGGGACGAGCGATCAGCCCCAGCATTTT.

This clonotype was recorded many times. The rearrangement links TRBV5-1 to TRBJ2-5, with a weak D call TRBD2 (6 bases). Trimming stripped 4 bases from V and 2 bases from J, with 9 bases between. Germline V gene sequence: CDR1 SGHRS, CDR2 YFSETQ. The CDR3 consists of 13 residues. The CDR3 reads CASSGGTQETQYF. The CDR3 coding sequence is TGCGCCAGCAGCGGTGGGACTCAAGAGACCCAGTACTTC.

This clonotype has at least ten counts. V gene TRBV12-3 or TRBV12-4 combines with J gene TRBJ1-2; 7 positions agree with TRBD1. The CDR3 loop spans 11 amino acids. V dropped 8 bases and J dropped 3; count of bases not matched to a gene: 0. CDR3 region: CASGQDYGYTF. The CDR3, as DNA: TGTGCCAGCGGACAGGACTATGGCTACACCTTC.

This clonotype was counted many times. V gene TRBV6-6 combines with J gene TRBJ1-1; D is uncertain. V was pared by 2 bases and J by 0 bases, with 7 bases between. This CDR3 is 14 amino acids long. Per the germline V gene, CDR1 is MNHNY and CDR2 is SVGAGI (reference sequence). The CDR3 loop reads CASSYLTMNTEAFF. DNA for the CDR3: TGTGCCAGCAGTTACCTGACCATGAACACTGAAGCTTTCTTT.

This clonotype was recorded at least ten times. The chain employs TRBV6-5 and TRBJ1-5; D is perhaps TRBD1 (5 bases). Trimming took 2 bases from V and 7 from J, leaving 9 bases between them. There are 13 residues in the CDR3. The germline gives CDR1 MNHEY, CDR2 SVGAGI. CDR3 coding DNA: TGTGCCAGCAGTTACCGGGGCCCGCAGCCCCAGCATTTT. Translated: CASSYRGPQPQHF.

This clonotype was picked up many times. The chain joins TRBV7-3 to TRBJ2-5, with TRBD1 identical over 9 bases. The CDR3 runs to 14 residues. V trimming: 4 bases; J trimming: 4 bases; junction bases outside the gene matches: 4. Germline V gene data show CDR1 as SGHTA and CDR2 as FQGTGA. This CDR3 is CASSSGTGPETQYF. CDR3 sequence (DNA): TGTGCCAGCAGCTCCGGGACAGGGCCAGAGACCCAGTACTTC. Together with reference TRBV7-3 and TRBJ2-5, the CDR3 gives the full variable domain: GAGVSQTPSNKVTEKGKYVELRCDPISGHTALYWYRQSLGQGPEFLIYFQGTGAADDSGLPNDRFFAVRPEGSVSTLKIQRTERGDSAVYLCASSSGTGPETQYFGPGTRLLVL.

The V gene is TRBV6-1, the J gene TRBJ2-6, with D tentatively TRBD1 (6 bases). The V end lost 6 bases, the J end lost 0 bases, and 15 bases lay between the germline ends. Germline-derived CDR1 and CDR2 are MNHNS and SASEGT. The CDR3 totals 17 residues. This chain's CDR3 is CASRIRDTYSGANVLTF. CDR3 bases: TGTGCCAGCAGGATACGGGACACTTACTCTGGGGCCAACGTCCTGACTTTC.

V and J are TRBV13 and TRBJ1-1; no definite D call. Germline loops: CDR1 PRHDT, CDR2 FYEKMQ (reference sequence). V was cut by 1 base and J by 3 bases, with 18 bases left in between. The CDR3 consists of 17 residues. Here the CDR3 DNA reads TGTGCCAGCAGCTTAGTTCCGGTAGGCGTAAGGGACACTGAAGCTTTCTTT. Its translation: CASSLVPVGVRDTEAFF.

This clonotype came up many times. The chain employs TRBV15 and TRBJ1-1, with D possibly TRBD1 on 6 matching bases. Trimming left V 5 bases short and J 6 bases short, with 13 bases between. The V gene's germline CDR1 is LNHNV and CDR2 YYDKDF (reference sequence). This CDR3 is 13 amino acids long. The CDR3 protein is CATSGTGHPEAFF. As DNA, the CDR3 is TGTGCCACCAGCGGAACGGGACATCCTGAAGCTTTCTTT.

This clonotype came up many times. The gene calls are TRBV18 and TRBJ2-7; 11 positions agree with TRBD1. The CDR3 has 16 amino acids. V dropped 8 bases and J dropped 2; count of bases not matched to a gene: 11. Germline CDR1 and CDR2: KGHSH and LQKENI. The CDR3 DNA sequence: TGTGCCAGCACTGGACAGGGGGCCATGGAAGCCTACGAGCAGTACTTC. This gives the protein CASTGQGAMEAYEQYF.

This clonotype appeared many times. The chain uses TRBV12-3 or TRBV12-4 and TRBJ1-5; a possible D gene is TRBD1 (5 bases). Trimming stripped 3 bases from V and 7 bases from J, with 16 bases between. The CDR3 has 15 amino acids. The CDR3 DNA follows: TGTGCCAGCAGTTTGGGGAACCAGAGGGACCAGCCCCAGCATTTT. This translates into CASSLGNQRDQPQHF.

The chain employs TRBV6-5 and TRBJ2-7; D possibly uses TRBD1 or TRBD2 (5 bases each). The CDR3 length is 15 residues. Trimming shortened V by 5 bases and J by 6 bases, and 20 bases separated the two germline ends. Germline CDR1 MNHEY, CDR2 SVGAGI. CDR3 in DNA: TGTGCCAGCAGTAACACCGGGACCCACATTACCGAGCAGTACTTC. Amino acids: CASSNTGTHITEQYF.

This clonotype was detected ten times or more. J is TRBJ2-2 and V is TRBV6-1; TRBD2 aligns across 14 bases. J lost 6 bases, V lost 3 bases, and 0 bases had no gene match. From germline, CDR1 is MNHNS and CDR2 SASEGT. The CDR3 is made up of 15 amino acids. CDR3: CASSETSGGAGELFF. CDR3 nucleotide sequence: TGTGCCAGCAGTGAGACTAGCGGGGGGGCCGGGGAGCTGTTTTTT.

Here the CDR3 reads CASSRHRGETQYF. The CDR3 nucleotides are TGTGCCAGCAGTCGCCATCGGGGAGAGACCCAGTACTTC. This chain uses TRBV6-1 with TRBJ2-5; perhaps TRBD2 as D (5 bases). The CDR3 length is 13 residues. Trimming removed 5 bases at V and 4 bases at J, with 11 bases between. From germline, CDR1 is MNHNS and CDR2 SASEGT.

The chain is built from TRBV3-1 and TRBJ1-2; D is ambiguous. Germline-derived CDR1 and CDR2 are LGHDT and YNNKEL (reference sequence). Trimming took off 6 bases at V and 3 bases at J, with 14 bases between the two ends. The CDR3 consists of 14 residues. The CDR3 DNA follows: TGTGCCAGCAGTTCCGAACTAGGCTACTATGGCTACACCTTC. It yields the protein CASSSELGYYGYTF.

This clonotype has only a few counts. The CDR3: CASSQEYAGAPQPQHF. Written as DNA, the CDR3 is TGCGCCAGCAGCCAAGAATATGCAGGGGCCCCGCAGCCCCAGCATTTT. This chain connects TRBV4-1 to TRBJ1-5, with D perhaps TRBD1 (6 bases). V was pared by 0 bases and J by 7 bases, with 16 bases between. CDR3 length: 16 amino acids. In germline, CDR1 is MGHRA, CDR2 YSYEKL.

Only a few counts were recorded for this clonotype. The genes are TRBV4-1 and TRBJ2-3, with 9 positions matching TRBD2. The CDR3 length is 16 residues. Trimming removed 1 base from V and 1 base from J; junction bases left unmatched: 3. The V gene's germline CDR1 is MGHRA and CDR2 YSYEKL. CDR3 protein: CASSQVPSGGTDTQYF. The CDR3 DNA reads as TGCGCCAGCAGCCAAGTGCCTAGCGGGGGCACAGATACGCAGTATTTT.

In this sample, this clonotype turned up many times. This chain joins TRBV18 and TRBJ2-7; D unresolved. The V and J ends lost 2 bases and 3 bases respectively, with 11 bases between them. Per the germline V gene, CDR1 is KGHSH and CDR2 is LQKENI. The length of the CDR3 is 14 residues. The CDR3 region has the DNA TGTGCCAGCTCACCATCTTCCAGGAACTACGAGCAGTACTTC. Translated, it gives CASSPSSRNYEQYF. Filled out from reference TRBV18 and TRBJ2-7, the complete variable domain reads NAGVMQNPRHLVRRRGQEARLRCSPMKGHSHVYWYRQLPEEGLKFMVYLQKENIIDESGMPKERFSAEFPKEGPSILRIQQVVRGDSAAYFCASSPSSRNYEQYFGPGTRLTVT.